The source of this T cell receptor beta chain is a study of blood T cell repertoires in COVID-19. About the study: In each case, the material was cDNA or gDNA derived from T cells, B-cell-depleted T cells, or PBMCs.

The CDR3 is 17 amino acids. Germline CDR1 KGHSH, CDR2 LQKENI. The V end was cut by 0 bases, the J end by 0 bases, with 11 bases between. Participants spanned ages 18 to 89 years and resided in about 25 US areas. Self-reported history from a screening survey and questionnaire set each donor's cohort. Exposed study participants had met a COVID-19 case within 2 weeks before entry. Method: immunoSEQ multiplex PCR; TCRdb's copy keeps in-frame clones and lacks some. The sample has some 150,000 clones; around 83% are singletons. The chain employs TRBV18 and TRBJ1-4; D is unresolved. The origin of this receptor is a woman between 45 and 60 years old who had been exposed to COVID-19. The sequencing sample was made of PBMCs or T cells enriched from blood (not recorded which). CDR3 sequence: CASSPPRLRTTNEKLFF. The CDR3 nucleotides read TGTGCCAGCTCACCACCGCGTCTGCGGACAACTAATGAAAAACTGTTTTTT.